This T cell receptor (beta chain) was recovered during a study of T cells after yellow fever vaccination. Study-wide context: For low cell numbers, libraries were made with SMART-Seq v4 Ultra Low Input.

Notes on the study in general: Overlap between CD4 and CD8 compartments was detected for a small share of clonotypes. Reappearance after the booster was seen for most primary-vaccination clones, at 95% to 96% CD4 and roughly 90% CD8.

With 0 bases removed from V and 4 bases from J, the gap between germline ends came to 17 bases. CDR3 length: 16 amino acids. Germline CDR1 SGHRS, CDR2 YFSETQ. 5'RACE template switching produced TCR cDNA carrying a universal primer site and UMIs. TCRdb processed the 5' RACE reads anew with MiXCR; each CDR3 protein has one entry. The table has roughly 520,000 distinct CDR3 sequences, 21% seen once. In this sample, this clonotype turned up a few times. What it binds is not known. Sequencing was performed on PBMCs, taken roughly 20 days after the first yellow fever vaccination. The chain has TRBV5-1 and TRBJ2-7, with D maybe TRBD2 (5 bases). This sequence was found in a man in his late teens or twenties who received the YFV17D yellow fever vaccine. CDR3 protein: CASSLDSLGIGYEQYF. The CDR3 nucleotides read TGCGCCAGCAGCTTGGACTCCCTCGGGATAGGGTACGAGCAGTACTTC.